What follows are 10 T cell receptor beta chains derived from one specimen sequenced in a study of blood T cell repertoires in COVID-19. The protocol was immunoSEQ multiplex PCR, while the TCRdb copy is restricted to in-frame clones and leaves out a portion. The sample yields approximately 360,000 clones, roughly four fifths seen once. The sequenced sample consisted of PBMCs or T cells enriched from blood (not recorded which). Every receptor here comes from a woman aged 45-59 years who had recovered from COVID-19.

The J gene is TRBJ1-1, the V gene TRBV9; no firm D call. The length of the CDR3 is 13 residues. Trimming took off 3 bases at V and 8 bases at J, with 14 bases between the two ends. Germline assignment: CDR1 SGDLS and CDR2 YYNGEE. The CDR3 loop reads CASSAINDKEAFF. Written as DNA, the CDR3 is TGTGCCAGCAGCGCGATTAATGACAAAGAAGCTTTCTTT.

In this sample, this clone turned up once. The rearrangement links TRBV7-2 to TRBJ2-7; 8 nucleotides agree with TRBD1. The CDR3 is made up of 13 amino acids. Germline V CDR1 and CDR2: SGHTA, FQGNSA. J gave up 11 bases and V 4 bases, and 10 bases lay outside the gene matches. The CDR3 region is CASSSKPTGVKYF. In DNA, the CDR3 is TGTGCCAGCAGCTCGAAACCGACAGGGGTTAAGTACTTC.

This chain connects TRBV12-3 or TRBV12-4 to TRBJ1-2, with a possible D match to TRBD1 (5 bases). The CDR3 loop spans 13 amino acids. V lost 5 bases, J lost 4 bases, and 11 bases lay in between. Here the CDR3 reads CASSGAGLYGYTF. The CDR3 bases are TGTGCCAGCAGTGGGGCAGGGCTCTATGGCTACACCTTC.

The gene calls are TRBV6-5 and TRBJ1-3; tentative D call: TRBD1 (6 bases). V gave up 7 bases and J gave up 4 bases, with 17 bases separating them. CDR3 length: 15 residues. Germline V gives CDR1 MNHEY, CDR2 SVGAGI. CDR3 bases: TGTGCCAGCATGACAGGTTCACTGTCCGGAAACACCATATATTTT. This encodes CASMTGSLSGNTIYF.

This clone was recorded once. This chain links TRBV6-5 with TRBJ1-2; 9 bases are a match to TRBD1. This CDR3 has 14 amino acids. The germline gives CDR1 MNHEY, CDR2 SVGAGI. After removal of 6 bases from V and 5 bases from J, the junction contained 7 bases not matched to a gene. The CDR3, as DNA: TGTGCCAGCAGGACCGGGACAGGGACTTATGGCTACACCTTC. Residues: CASRTGTGTYGYTF.

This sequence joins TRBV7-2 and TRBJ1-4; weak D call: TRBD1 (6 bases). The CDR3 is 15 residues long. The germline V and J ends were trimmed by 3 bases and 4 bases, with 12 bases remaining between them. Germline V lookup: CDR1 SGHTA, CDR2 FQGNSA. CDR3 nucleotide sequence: TGTGCCAGCAGCTTGTCAGGGGCCGATAATGAAAAACTGTTTTTT. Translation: CASSLSGADNEKLFF.

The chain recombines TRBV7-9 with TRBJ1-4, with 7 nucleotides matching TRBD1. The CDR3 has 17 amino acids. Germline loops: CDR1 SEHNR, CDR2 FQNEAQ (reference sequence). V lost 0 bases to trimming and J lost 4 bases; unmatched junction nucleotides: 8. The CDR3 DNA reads TGTGCCAGCAGCTTAGCCGAAGGACAGGAGAATAATGAAAAACTGTTTTTT. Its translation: CASSLAEGQENNEKLFF.

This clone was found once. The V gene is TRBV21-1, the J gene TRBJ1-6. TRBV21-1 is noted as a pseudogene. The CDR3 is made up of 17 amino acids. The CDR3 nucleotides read TGTGCCAGCAGCGTTCGGACGGGACACCCGGGGGGATCACCCCTCCACTTT. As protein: CASSVRTGHPGGSPLHF.

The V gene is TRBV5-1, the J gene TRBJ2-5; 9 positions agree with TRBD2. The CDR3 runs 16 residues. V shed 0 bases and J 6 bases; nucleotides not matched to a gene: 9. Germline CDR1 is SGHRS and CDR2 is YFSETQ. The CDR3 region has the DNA TGCGCCAGCAGCTTGGTCAACGCGGGAGGGACCAAGACCCAGTACTTC. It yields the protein CASSLVNAGGTKTQYF.

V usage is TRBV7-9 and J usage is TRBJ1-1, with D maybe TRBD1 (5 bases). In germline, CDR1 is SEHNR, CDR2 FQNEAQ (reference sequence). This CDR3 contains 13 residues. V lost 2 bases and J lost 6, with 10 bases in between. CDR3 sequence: CASSLSDSSEAFF. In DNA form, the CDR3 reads TGTGCCAGCAGCTTATCCGACAGTTCTGAAGCTTTCTTT. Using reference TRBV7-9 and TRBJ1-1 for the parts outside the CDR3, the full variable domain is DTGVSQNPRHKITKRGQNVTFRCDPISEHNRLYWYRQTLGQGPEFLTYFQNEAQLEKSRLLSDRFSAERPKGSFSTLEIQRTEQGDSAMYLCASSLSDSSEAFFGQGTRLTVV.